The TCR beta chain under discussion was sequenced for a study of blood T cell repertoires in COVID-19. Study as a whole: Samples representing acute and convalescent COVID-19 were sourced from the United States, Italy and Spain. T cells, B-cell-depleted T cells, or PBMCs provided the cDNA or gDNA that served as material.

Germline values: CDR1 SGHTA, CDR2 FQGNSA. V shed 8 bases and J 4 bases; nucleotides not matched to a gene: 8. The CDR3 sequence is 14 residues long. In the original workflow: Quantification of nucleated cells was approximated via reference gene primer amplification. Libraries were prepared by immunoSEQ multiplex PCR; TCRdb keeps only in-frame clonotypes and omits some of them. The V and J calls and clone size are taken from that table; D and trimming were inferred from the DNA. Here the sample spans about 280,000 clones, 83% being singletons. This clonotype originated in a woman aged 50 to 60 who had recovered from COVID-19. V usage is TRBV7-2 and J usage is TRBJ2-1; TRBD2 matches at 7 bases. Sequenced: peripheral blood. DNA of the CDR3: TGTGCCAGCGGACAAGCGGGGAGGTACAATGAGCAGTTCTTC. Translation gives CASGQAGRYNEQFF.